The 9 T cell receptor beta chains below all came from one sample that was sequenced in a study of Graves' ophthalmopathy and Graves' hyperthyroidism. RNA transcripts were the template, and TCR beta CDR3 regions were amplified from them. RT-PCR in the first round used HTBI primers; a second-round multiplex PCR followed. TCRdb processed the multiplex PCR reads anew with MiXCR; each CDR3 protein has one entry. The sample records some 750,000 distinct CDR3 sequences, 35% to 50% being singletons. Sequencing input: peripheral blood. The receptors were gathered from an adult man with Graves' ophthalmopathy.

In its sample, this clonotype was seen many times. This chain uses TRBV7-9 with TRBJ2-7; perhaps TRBD1 as D (6 bases). The CDR3 spans 14 residues. Germline assignment: CDR1 SEHNR and CDR2 FQNEAQ (reference sequence). Trimming pared 5 bases from V and 7 bases from J, leaving 18 bases between. As DNA, the CDR3 is TGTGCCAGCAGCCCCCGGGACACCGTCGGGGAGCAGTACTTC. Translated: CASSPRDTVGEQYF. The complete variable domain, with remaining parts taken from reference TRBV7-9 and TRBJ2-7, reads DTGVSQNPRHKITKRGQNVTFRCDPISEHNRLYWYRQTLGQGPEFLTYFQNEAQLEKSRLLSDRFSAERPKGSFSTLEIQRTEQGDSAMYLCASSPRDTVGEQYFGPGTRLTVT.

About this clonotype: Germline is not matched at one junction end, which may reflect a read error. This chain uses TRBV7-9 with TRBJ1-1, with 11 nucleotides matching TRBD1. Germline V CDR1 and CDR2: SEHNR, FQNEAQ (reference sequence). The CDR3 has 11 residues. In nucleotides, the CDR3 is TGTGCCAGCAGCCGGGACAGGGGGGCATACTTT. Its translation: CASSRDRGAYF.

This clonotype was observed at least ten times. The gene calls are TRBV29-1 and TRBJ2-2; a weak D match, TRBD1 (6 bases). Trimming took 6 bases from V and 4 from J, leaving 12 bases between them. The CDR3 totals 13 residues. Germline V gives CDR1 SQVTM, CDR2 ANQGSEA. CDR3 DNA sequence: TGCAGCGTCCGGGACACAGTCACCGGGGAGCTGTTTTTT. Protein sequence: CSVRDTVTGELFF.

The rearrangement uses TRBV25-1 and TRBJ2-3, with D possibly TRBD2 on 7 matching bases. Germline V CDR1 and CDR2: MGHDK, SYGVNS. The CDR3 loop spans 17 amino acids. V lost 3 bases to trimming and J lost 3 bases, with 19 bases between them. The CDR3 here is CASSDPMRGGPTDTQYF. CDR3 sequence (DNA): TGTGCCAGCAGTGACCCCATGAGGGGGGGACCTACAGATACGCAGTATTTT.

The CDR3 loop is CASKNGTAFYGYTF. The CDR3 nucleotides are TGTGCCAGCAAAAACGGGACAGCCTTCTATGGCTACACCTTC. The chain has TRBV10-3 and TRBJ1-2; 7 bases align to TRBD1. Trimming took 10 bases from V and 4 from J; bases not matched to a gene: 12. The germline V gene encodes CDR1 ENHRY and CDR2 SYGVKD. This CDR3 is 14 amino acids long.

The J gene is TRBJ2-6, the V gene TRBV25-1, with D perhaps TRBD1 (6 bases). V gave up 6 bases and J gave up 0 bases, with 9 bases separating them. Germline V gives CDR1 MGHDK, CDR2 SYGVNS. The CDR3 is 15 residues long. The CDR3, as DNA: TGTGCCAGCAGCAGACAGGCCTCTGGGGCCAACGTCCTGACTTTC. As protein: CASSRQASGANVLTF.

This clonotype has just a few counts. The chain carries TRBV5-6 and TRBJ2-7; 8 bases agree with TRBD1. The CDR3 runs 13 residues. The ends lost 4 bases at V and 5 bases at J; junction bases unmatched: 5. CDR1 and CDR2 from the germline V gene are SGHDT and YYEEEE. CDR3 protein: CASSLLDRDEQYF. The DNA for the CDR3 is TGTGCCAGCAGCCTTCTGGACAGGGACGAGCAGTACTTC.

The J gene is TRBJ1-6, the V gene TRBV7-2, with D possibly TRBD1 on 6 matching bases. Germline CDR1 SGHTA, CDR2 FQGNSA. Deletions cut 6 bases from V and 13 bases from J, with 25 bases between. This CDR3 is 16 amino acids long. The CDR3 sequence is CASSDGGAVSNQPLHF. CDR3 sequence (DNA): TGTGCCAGCAGTGACGGGGGGGCAGTTAGCAATCAGCCCCTCCACTTT.

This clonotype was found many times. The chain links TRBV2 to TRBJ2-7, with D perhaps TRBD1 or TRBD2 (5 bases each). V shed 6 bases and J shed 1 base, with 7 bases lying between them. The V gene's germline CDR1 is SNHLY and CDR2 FYNNEI. The CDR3 is made up of 12 amino acids. The CDR3 is CASRGPSYEQYF. The CDR3 bases are TGTGCCAGCAGGGGACCATCCTACGAGCAGTACTTC.